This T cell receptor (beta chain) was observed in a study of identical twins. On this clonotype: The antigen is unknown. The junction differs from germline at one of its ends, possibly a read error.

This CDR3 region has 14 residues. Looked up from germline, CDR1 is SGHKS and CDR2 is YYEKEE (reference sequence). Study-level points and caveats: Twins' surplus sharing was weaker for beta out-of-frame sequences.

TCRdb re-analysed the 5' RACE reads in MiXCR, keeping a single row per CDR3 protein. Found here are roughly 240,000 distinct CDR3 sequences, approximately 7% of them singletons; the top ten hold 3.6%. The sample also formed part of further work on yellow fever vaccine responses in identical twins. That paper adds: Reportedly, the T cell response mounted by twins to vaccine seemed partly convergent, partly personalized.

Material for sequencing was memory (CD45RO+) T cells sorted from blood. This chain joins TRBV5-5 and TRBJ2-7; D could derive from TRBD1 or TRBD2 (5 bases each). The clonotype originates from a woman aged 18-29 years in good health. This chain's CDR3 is CASSSGLLSCEQYF. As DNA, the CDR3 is TGTGCCAGCAGCTCGGGGCTACTTTCCTGCGAGCAGTACTTC.